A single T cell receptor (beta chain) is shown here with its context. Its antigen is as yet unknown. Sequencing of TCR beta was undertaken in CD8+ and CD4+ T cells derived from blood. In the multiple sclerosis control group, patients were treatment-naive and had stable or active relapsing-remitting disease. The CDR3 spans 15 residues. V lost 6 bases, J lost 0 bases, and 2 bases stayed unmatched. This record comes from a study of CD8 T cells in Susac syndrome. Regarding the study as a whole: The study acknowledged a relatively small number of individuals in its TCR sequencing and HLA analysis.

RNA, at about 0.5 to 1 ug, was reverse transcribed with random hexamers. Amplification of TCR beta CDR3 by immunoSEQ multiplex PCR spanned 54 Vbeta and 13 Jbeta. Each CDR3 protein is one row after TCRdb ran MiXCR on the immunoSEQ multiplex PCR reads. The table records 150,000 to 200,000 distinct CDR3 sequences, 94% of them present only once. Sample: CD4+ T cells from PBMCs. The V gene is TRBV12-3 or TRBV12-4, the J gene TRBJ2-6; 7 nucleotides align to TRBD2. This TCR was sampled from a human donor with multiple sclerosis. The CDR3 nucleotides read TGTGCCAGCAGGTGGGGGGGCTCTGGGGCCAACGTCCTGACTTTC. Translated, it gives CASRWGGSGANVLTF.